This is a list of T cell receptor beta chains from one sample in a study of cytomegalovirus exposure and HLA in healthy donors. Method: immunoSEQ multiplex PCR; TCRdb's copy keeps in-frame clones and lacks some. The sample shows 100,000 or so clones, 9.5% to 15% of them seen only once. Sequencing was performed on PBMCs. The origin of the receptors is a man aged 40-50 years in good health and CMV-seropositive. Both conserved end residues are part of each CDR3. D genes are given only for firm matches. Not every row has a clone size; where given, it reads once, few, many or a size class.

DNA: TGTGCCAGCGGGGCCGGGAGTATGCAGTATTTT; CDR3: CASGAGSMQYF; J: TRBJ2-3; size: few; length: 11; V: TRBV2; D: -
DNA: TGTGCCAGCAGTTCGGGGGGCAGTGCCCCCCTTGAAGCTTTCTTT; CDR3: CASSSGGSAPLEAFF; J: TRBJ1-1; size: few; length: 15; V: TRBV27; D: -
DNA: TGCGCCAGCAGCCCCCTGCTAGCAGGTTACACCGGGGAGCTGTTTTTT; CDR3: CASSPLLAGYTGELFF; J: TRBJ2-2; size: -; length: 16; V: TRBV5-1; D: -
DNA: TGTGCCAGCAGCTCTACTTTCGACAGGGCGCACGAGCAGTACTTC; CDR3: CASSSTFDRAHEQYF; J: TRBJ2-7; size: -; length: 15; V: TRBV7-9; D: TRBD1
DNA: TGTGCCAGCAGTCCGACAGGGGAGAACACTGAAGCTTTCTTT; CDR3: CASSPTGENTEAFF; J: TRBJ1-1; size: -; length: 14; V: TRBV28; D: TRBD1
DNA: TGCGCCAGCAGCTCACCGGGACTAGCCTACGAGCAGTACTTC; CDR3: CASSSPGLAYEQYF; J: TRBJ2-7; size: few; length: 14; V: TRBV5-1; D: TRBD2
DNA: TGTGCCAGCAGTTCCGGGACTAGCGGGAGCGACGAGCAGTACTTC; CDR3: CASSSGTSGSDEQYF; J: TRBJ2-7; size: -; length: 15; V: TRBV6-5; D: TRBD2
DNA: TGTGCCAGCAGCTTAAGACTAGCGGGAGGTTCCTACGAGCAGTACTTC; CDR3: CASSLRLAGGSYEQYF; J: TRBJ2-7; size: -; length: 16; V: TRBV7-9; D: TRBD2
DNA: TGTGCCAGCAGTGAAGCGTCAGTCAATCAGCCCCAGCATTTT; CDR3: CASSEASVNQPQHF; J: TRBJ1-5; size: -; length: 14; V: TRBV2; D: -
DNA: TGCGCCAGCAGCACGGTACAGGGCCAAGAAGCTTTCTTT; CDR3: CASSTVQGQEAFF; J: TRBJ1-1; size: few; length: 13; V: TRBV5-1; D: -
DNA: TGTGCCAGTAGTCCGGGGTCAGACTATGGCTACACCTTC; CDR3: CASSPGSDYGYTF; J: TRBJ1-2; size: -; length: 13; V: TRBV19; D: -
DNA: TGTGCCAGCAGCTTAGCCCCGGGACACCTCCTCTACGAGCAGTACTTC; CDR3: CASSLAPGHLLYEQYF; J: TRBJ2-7; size: -; length: 16; V: TRBV7-2; D: -